A selection of T cell receptor beta chains follows, all from one sample in a study of identical twins. Each CDR3 protein gets one entry after TCRdb re-called the 5' RACE reads with MiXCR. The table lists 690,000 or so distinct CDR3 sequences, 8% to 9% of them singletons. The same sample was also used in a study of yellow fever vaccine responses in identical twins.

The sample taken for sequencing was PBMCs. The receptor source for this set is a young woman in good health. The CDR3 runs from the conserved cysteine through the conserved F or W.

TRBV5-1	TRBJ2-7	CASSVNPGNEGFYEQYF
TRBV6-5	TRBJ2-7	CASSYYRPGTDSYEQYF
TRBV27	TRBJ2-5	CASRPLAPQETQYF
TRBV5-1	TRBJ2-6	CASSLRGARSGANVLTF
TRBV11-2	TRBJ2-2	CASSLVLEPGELFF
TRBV25-1	TRBJ2-7	CASSEPGAYEQYF
TRBV27	TRBJ2-7	CASRLTGVGYEQYF
TRBV7-7	TRBJ2-7	CASSEILGYEQYF
TRBV7-2	TRBJ2-7	CASSLYGLDYEQYF
TRBV5-1	TRBJ1-2	CASSRLQAVDGYTF
TRBV6-1	TRBJ2-7	CASSVNGQDPYEQYF
TRBV28	TRBJ1-5	CASTPAATGKQPQHF
TRBV5-4	TRBJ2-7	CASSLFQGSINEQYF
TRBV25-1	TRBJ1-1	CASSESVNTEAFF
TRBV27	TRBJ2-7	CASRYSRTSGSYEQYF
TRBV7-9	TRBJ2-1	CASSLTSGLGGGEQFF
TRBV7-2	TRBJ1-1	CASSLSGGQFTEAFF
TRBV28	TRBJ1-4	CASRPHNEEKLFF
TRBV6-1	TRBJ2-1	CASRKQGSNNEQFF
TRBV18	TRBJ2-1	CASSPTGPQEQFF
TRBV20-1	TRBJ2-7	CSVPPGPKNNYEQYF
TRBV5-1	TRBJ1-2	CASSLGQSESYGYTF
TRBV20-1	TRBJ2-3	CSAPGVAGGGLDTQYF
TRBV29-1	TRBJ2-2	CSVASRVGTGELFF
TRBV5-1	TRBJ2-2	CASSLETAAGELFF
TRBV6-2/TRBV6-3	TRBJ2-1	CASSGSGTSFNEQFF
TRBV7-2	TRBJ1-3	CASAGTGNTIYF
TRBV29-1	TRBJ2-3	CSVAWQVTDTQYF
TRBV28	TRBJ2-7	CASSSDTYEQYF
TRBV11-2	TRBJ1-1	CASSSRDRYEAFF
TRBV10-1	TRBJ2-7	CASSESASNTYEQYF
TRBV28	TRBJ2-7	CASSPFSGMYEQYF
TRBV20-1	TRBJ2-5	CSASGETRYF
TRBV30	TRBJ2-3	CAWSVGVADTQYF
TRBV3-1	TRBJ2-1	CASSQGGSDYNEQFF
TRBV3-1	TRBJ2-5	CACSHPGTGQETQYF
TRBV10-1	TRBJ2-1	CASSASRGTPYNEQFF
TRBV30	TRBJ2-3	CACPTGATDTQYF
TRBV11-2	TRBJ2-4	CASSFGLAGGNPKNIQYF
TRBV6-1	TRBJ2-1	CASMRQDNEQFF
TRBV21-1	TRBJ2-1	CASSKGRQAGGPREQFF
TRBV11-2	TRBJ2-2	CASSFTPFGGAGVNTGELFF
TRBV5-1	TRBJ1-1	CASSLEGGTEAFF
TRBV12-3/TRBV12-4	TRBJ1-5	CASSMTGGKPQHF
TRBV5-1	TRBJ2-3	CASRVAGGYTDTQYF
TRBV5-6	TRBJ2-7	CASSSETVYYEQYF
TRBV15	TRBJ2-3	CATSRGEGYTDTQYF
TRBV10-3	TRBJ2-7	CAISRTGEGASSYEQYF
TRBV7-2	TRBJ2-5	CASSPLSAGVIWETQYF
TRBV6-1	TRBJ2-3	CASSFRRFGGTDTQYF
TRBV7-8	TRBJ2-5	CASSLDEGEPQETQYF
TRBV27	TRBJ2-1	CASQLTREPYNEQFF
TRBV5-1	TRBJ2-3	CASSLDLWGRLTDTQYF
TRBV6-2/TRBV6-3	TRBJ2-1	CASSYSMGLGSNEQFF